This T cell receptor beta chain was observed in a study of technical replicates of blood from a few donors. Repertoires were generated with immunoSEQ multiplex PCR, while TCRdb's copy carries only in-frame clones and drops some. This sample yields approximately 60,000 clones, of which 86% are seen a single time; around 5.5% belongs to the top ten. The CDR3 covers 15 residues. Trimming cost V 1 base and J 2 bases; bases outside gene matches: 4. The germline V gene encodes CDR1 SGHNT and CDR2 YYREEE (reference sequence). The clonotype originates from a human donor in good health. Some clones in this sample may be carry-over from other donors' samples. V and J are TRBV5-4 and TRBJ2-7, with 9 nucleotides matching TRBD2. The sample consisted of PBMCs. CDR3 residues: CASSLRLAGTYEQYF. The CDR3 DNA reads as TGTGCCAGCAGCTTGCGTCTAGCGGGGACCTACGAGCAGTACTTC.